This T cell receptor beta chain was retrieved from a study of response to subunit inactivated influenza vaccine. About this clonotype: Its antigen remains unknown.

In TCRdb, the RT-PCR reads were re-called with MiXCR into one record per CDR3 protein. This table holds 650,000 to 800,000 distinct CDR3 sequences, 18% found once. General study points: There was a suggestion from the authors that each seasonal influenza vaccination recruits few new T cells.

This sequence originates from a man aged 50 to 59 who received an inactivated influenza vaccine. The input for sequencing was PBMCs from blood, taken around 5 days after vaccination.

The CDR3 protein is CATSNPTQSDHNEQFF. The CDR3, as DNA: TGTGCCACCAGTAACCCGACCCAATCCGATCACAATGAGCAGTTCTTC. The chain is built from TRBV24-1 and TRBJ2-1; D not resolved. V was pared by 6 bases and J by 5 bases, with 19 bases between. The CDR3 is 16 amino acids. Germline V gene lookup returns CDR1 KGHDR and CDR2 SFDVKD.